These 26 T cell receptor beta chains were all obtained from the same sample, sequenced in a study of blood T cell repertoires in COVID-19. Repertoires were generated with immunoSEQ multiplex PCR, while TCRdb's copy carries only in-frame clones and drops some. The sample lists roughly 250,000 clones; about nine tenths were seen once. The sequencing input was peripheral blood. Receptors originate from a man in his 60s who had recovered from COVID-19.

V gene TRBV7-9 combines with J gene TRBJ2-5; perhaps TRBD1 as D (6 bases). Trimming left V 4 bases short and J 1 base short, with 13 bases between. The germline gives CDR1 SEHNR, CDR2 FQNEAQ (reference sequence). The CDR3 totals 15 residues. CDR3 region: CASSWGQGLQETQYF. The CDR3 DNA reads TGTGCCAGCAGCTGGGGCCAGGGGCTCCAAGAGACCCAGTACTTC.

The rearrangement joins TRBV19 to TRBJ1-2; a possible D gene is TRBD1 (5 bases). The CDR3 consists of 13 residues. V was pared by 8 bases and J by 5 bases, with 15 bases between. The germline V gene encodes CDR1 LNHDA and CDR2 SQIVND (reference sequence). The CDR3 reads CASLGEGWYGYTF. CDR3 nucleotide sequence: TGTGCCAGTCTGGGGGAGGGATGGTATGGCTACACCTTC.

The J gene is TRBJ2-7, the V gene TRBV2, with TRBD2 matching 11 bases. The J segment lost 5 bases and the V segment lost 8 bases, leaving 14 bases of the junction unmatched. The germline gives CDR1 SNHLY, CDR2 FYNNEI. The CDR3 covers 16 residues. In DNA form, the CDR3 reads TGTGCCAGCCTACTCGTCCCGGGACTAGCGGTAAACGAGCAGTACTTC. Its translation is CASLLVPGLAVNEQYF.

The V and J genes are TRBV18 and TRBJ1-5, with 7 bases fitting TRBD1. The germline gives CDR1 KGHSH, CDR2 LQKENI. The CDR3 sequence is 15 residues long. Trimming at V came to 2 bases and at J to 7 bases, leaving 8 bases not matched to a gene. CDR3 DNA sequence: TGTGCCAGCTCACCATTAAACACAGGGGCCCAGCCCCAGCATTTT. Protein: CASSPLNTGAQPQHF.

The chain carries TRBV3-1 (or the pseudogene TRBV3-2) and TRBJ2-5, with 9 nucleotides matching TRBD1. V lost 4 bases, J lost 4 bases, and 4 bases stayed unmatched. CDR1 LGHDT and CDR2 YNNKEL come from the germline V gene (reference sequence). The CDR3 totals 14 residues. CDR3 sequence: CASSPGTGRETQYF. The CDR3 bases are TGTGCCAGCAGCCCGGGGACAGGGAGAGAGACCCAGTACTTC.

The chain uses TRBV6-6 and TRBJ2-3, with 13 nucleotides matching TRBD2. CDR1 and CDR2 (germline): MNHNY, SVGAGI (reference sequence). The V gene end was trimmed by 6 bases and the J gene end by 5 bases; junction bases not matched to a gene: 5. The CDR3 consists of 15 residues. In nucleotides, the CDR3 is TGTGCCAGCAGACTAGCGGGGGGGCCTGAAGATACGCAGTATTTT. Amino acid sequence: CASRLAGGPEDTQYF.

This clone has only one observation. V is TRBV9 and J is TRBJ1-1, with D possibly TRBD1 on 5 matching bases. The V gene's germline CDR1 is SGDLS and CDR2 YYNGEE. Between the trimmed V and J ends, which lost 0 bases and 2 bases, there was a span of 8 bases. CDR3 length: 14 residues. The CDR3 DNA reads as TGTGCCAGCAGCGTAGAACAGGTCAACACTGAAGCTTTCTTT. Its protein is CASSVEQVNTEAFF.

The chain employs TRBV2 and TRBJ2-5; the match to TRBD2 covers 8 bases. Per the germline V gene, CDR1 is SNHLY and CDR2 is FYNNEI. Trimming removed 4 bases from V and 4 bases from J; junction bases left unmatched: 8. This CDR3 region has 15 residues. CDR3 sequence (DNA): TGTGCCAGCAGTGCGGGCGGGGGGCCCTCAGAGACCCAGTACTTC. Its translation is CASSAGGGPSETQYF.

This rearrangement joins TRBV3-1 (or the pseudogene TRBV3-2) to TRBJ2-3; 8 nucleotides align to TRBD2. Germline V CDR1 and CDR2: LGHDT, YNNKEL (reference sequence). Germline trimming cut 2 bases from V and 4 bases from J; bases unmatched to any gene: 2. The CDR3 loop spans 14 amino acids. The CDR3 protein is CASSQRGGPDTQYF. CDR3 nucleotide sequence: TGTGCCAGCAGCCAACGGGGGGGCCCAGATACGCAGTATTTT.

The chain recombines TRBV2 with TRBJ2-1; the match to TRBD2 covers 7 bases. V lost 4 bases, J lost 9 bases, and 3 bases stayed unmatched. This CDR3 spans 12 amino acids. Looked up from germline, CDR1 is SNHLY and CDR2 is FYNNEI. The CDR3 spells CASSAGGSEQFF. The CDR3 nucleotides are TGTGCCAGCAGTGCGGGGGGAAGTGAGCAGTTCTTC.

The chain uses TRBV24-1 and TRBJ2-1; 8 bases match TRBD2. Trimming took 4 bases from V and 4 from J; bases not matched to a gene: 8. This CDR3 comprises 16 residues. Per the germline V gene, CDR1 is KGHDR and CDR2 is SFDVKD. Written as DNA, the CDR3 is TGTGCCACCAGTGACCCAAGCGGGGGTGTATACAATGAGCAGTTCTTC. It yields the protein CATSDPSGGVYNEQFF.

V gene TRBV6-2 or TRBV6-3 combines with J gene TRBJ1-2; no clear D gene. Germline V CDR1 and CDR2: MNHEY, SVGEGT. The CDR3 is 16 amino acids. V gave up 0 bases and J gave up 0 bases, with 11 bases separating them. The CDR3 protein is CASSYSWTGANYGYTF. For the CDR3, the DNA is TGTGCCAGCAGTTACTCGTGGACTGGGGCTAACTATGGCTACACCTTC.

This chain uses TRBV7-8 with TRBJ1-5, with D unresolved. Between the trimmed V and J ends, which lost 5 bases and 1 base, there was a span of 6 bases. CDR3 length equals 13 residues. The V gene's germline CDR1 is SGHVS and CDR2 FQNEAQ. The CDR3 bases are TGTGCCAGCAGCGCCGGGAGCAATCAGCCCCAGCATTTT. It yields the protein CASSAGSNQPQHF.

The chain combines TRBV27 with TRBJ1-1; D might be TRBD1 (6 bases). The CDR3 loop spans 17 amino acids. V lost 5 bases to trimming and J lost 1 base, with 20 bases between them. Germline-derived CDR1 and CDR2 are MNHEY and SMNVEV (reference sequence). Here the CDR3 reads CASSPLRGAQGNTEAFF. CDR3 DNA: TGTGCCAGCAGTCCCCTACGGGGGGCTCAGGGGAACACTGAAGCTTTCTTT.

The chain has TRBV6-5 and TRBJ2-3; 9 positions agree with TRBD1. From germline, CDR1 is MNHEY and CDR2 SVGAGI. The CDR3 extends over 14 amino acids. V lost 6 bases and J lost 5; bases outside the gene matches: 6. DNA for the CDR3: TGTGCCAGCAGAACAGGGGGCGTGGTAGATACGCAGTATTTT. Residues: CASRTGGVVDTQYF.

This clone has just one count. The CDR3 sequence: CASSHRLQRGGTDTQYF. CDR3 coding DNA: TGTGCCAGCAGCCACAGACTCCAGCGCGGGGGCACAGATACGCAGTATTTT. The V call is TRBV4-2, the J call TRBJ2-3; tentative D call: TRBD2 (6 bases). The V end was cut by 3 bases, the J end by 1 base, with 17 bases between. CDR3 length equals 17 residues. Germline CDR1 LGHNA, CDR2 YNFKEQ.

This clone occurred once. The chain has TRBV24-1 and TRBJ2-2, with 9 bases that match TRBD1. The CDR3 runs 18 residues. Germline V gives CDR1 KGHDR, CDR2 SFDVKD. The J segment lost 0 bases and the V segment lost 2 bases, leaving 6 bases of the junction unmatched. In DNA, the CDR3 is TGTGCCACCAGTGATTCCCCGGGACAGGGTACGAACACCGGGGAGCTGTTTTTT. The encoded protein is CATSDSPGQGTNTGELFF.

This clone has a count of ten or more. The CDR3 loop reads CASSLGQGGSIQYF. CDR3 nucleotide sequence: TGCGCCAGCAGCTTAGGACAGGGAGGTAGCATTCAGTACTTC. J is TRBJ2-4 and V is TRBV5-1; 8 nucleotides line up with TRBD1. Per germline, CDR1 SGHRS and CDR2 YFSETQ. The length of the CDR3 is 14 residues. With V trimmed by 2 bases and J by 9 bases, 7 bases remained unmatched.

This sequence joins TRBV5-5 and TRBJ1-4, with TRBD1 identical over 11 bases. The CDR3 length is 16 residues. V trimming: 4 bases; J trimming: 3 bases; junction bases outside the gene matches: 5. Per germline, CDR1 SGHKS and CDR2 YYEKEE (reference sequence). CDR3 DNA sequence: TGTGCCAGCAGCGACGGACAGGGGGCCGCTAATGAAAAACTGTTTTTT. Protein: CASSDGQGAANEKLFF.

CDR3 DNA: TGTGCCAGCAGTTTAGGCCACACAGATACGCAGTATTTT. Translating it yields CASSLGHTDTQYF. The chain carries TRBV27 and TRBJ2-3; D unclear. The CDR3 is made up of 13 amino acids. Germline V gives CDR1 MNHEY, CDR2 SMNVEV (reference sequence). V was pared by 2 bases and J by 2 bases, with 5 bases between.

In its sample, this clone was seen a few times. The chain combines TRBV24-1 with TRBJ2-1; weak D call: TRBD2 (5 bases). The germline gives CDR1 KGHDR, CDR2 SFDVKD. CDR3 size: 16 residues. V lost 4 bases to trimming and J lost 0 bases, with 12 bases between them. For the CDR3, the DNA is TGTGCCACCAGTGACCGGACTGCCAGCTCCTACAATGAGCAGTTCTTC. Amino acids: CATSDRTASSYNEQFF.

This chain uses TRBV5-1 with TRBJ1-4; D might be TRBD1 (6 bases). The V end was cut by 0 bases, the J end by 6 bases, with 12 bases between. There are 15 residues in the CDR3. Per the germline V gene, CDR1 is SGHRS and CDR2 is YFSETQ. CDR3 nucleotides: TGCGCCAGCAGCTTGGCGGGGGGCGAGGATGAAAAACTGTTTTTT. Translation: CASSLAGGEDEKLFF. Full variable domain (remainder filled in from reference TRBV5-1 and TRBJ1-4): KAGVTQTPRYLIKTRGQQVTLSCSPISGHRSVSWYQQTPGQGLQFLFEYFSETQRNKGNFPGRFSGRQFSNSRSEMNVSTLELGDSALYLCASSLAGGEDEKLFFGSGTQLSVL.

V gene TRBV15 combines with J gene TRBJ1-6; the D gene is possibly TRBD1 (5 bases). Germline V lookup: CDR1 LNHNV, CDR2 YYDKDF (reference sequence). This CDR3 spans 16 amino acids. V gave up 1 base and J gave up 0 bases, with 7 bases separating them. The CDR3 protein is CATSRGQSSYNSPLHF. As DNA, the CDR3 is TGTGCCACCAGCAGAGGACAGAGCTCCTATAATTCACCCCTCCACTTT.

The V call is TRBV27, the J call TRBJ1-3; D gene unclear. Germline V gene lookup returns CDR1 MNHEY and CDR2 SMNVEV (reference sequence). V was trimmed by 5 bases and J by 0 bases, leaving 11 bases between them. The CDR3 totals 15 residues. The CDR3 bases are TGTGCCAGCAGTCCATACAGCTACTCTGGAAACACCATATATTTT. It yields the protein CASSPYSYSGNTIYF.

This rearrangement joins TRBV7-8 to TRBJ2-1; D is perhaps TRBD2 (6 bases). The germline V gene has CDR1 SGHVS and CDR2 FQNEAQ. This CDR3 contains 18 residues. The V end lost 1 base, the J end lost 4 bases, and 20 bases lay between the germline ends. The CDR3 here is CASSLDAGLAGRYNEQFF. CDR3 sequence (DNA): TGTGCCAGCAGCTTAGACGCGGGCTTGGCGGGGAGGTACAATGAGCAGTTCTTC.

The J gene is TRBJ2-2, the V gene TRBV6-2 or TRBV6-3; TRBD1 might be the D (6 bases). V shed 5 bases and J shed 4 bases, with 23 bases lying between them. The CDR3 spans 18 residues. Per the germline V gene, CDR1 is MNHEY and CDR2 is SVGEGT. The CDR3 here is CASSTGTRPPQGTGELFF. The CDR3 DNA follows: TGTGCCAGCAGTACCGGGACAAGGCCACCCCAGGGCACCGGGGAGCTGTTTTTT.